The 8 T cell receptor beta chains below all came from one sample that was sequenced in a study of OX40 agonist ivuxolimab in advanced cancers. The protocol was immunoSEQ multiplex PCR, while the TCRdb copy is restricted to in-frame clones and leaves out a portion. Counted here are tens of thousands of clones, about 87% occurring once; the ten biggest clones make up 6.5% to 8.5%. The starting material was CD4+ or CD8+ T cells sorted from blood, obtained in a trial of the OX40 agonist ivuxolimab. The receptor set was obtained from an adult with an advanced solid tumor such as melanoma, head and neck, liver or kidney cancer.

This chain joins TRBV5-1 and TRBJ2-6; D remains unclear. The CDR3 extends over 17 amino acids. Germline CDR1 reads SGHRS; CDR2 reads YFSETQ. V dropped 4 bases and J dropped 0 bases, with 14 bases sitting between them. For the CDR3, the DNA is TGCGCCAGCAGCCGCCCGGAAGGCGGCTCTGGGGCCAACGTCCTGACTTTC. The encoded protein is CASSRPEGGSGANVLTF. Full variable domain (rest looked up from reference TRBV5-1 and TRBJ2-6): KAGVTQTPRYLIKTRGQQVTLSCSPISGHRSVSWYQQTPGQGLQFLFEYFSETQRNKGNFPGRFSGRQFSNSRSEMNVSTLELGDSALYLCASSRPEGGSGANVLTFGAGSRLTVL.

The chain recombines TRBV29-1 with TRBJ1-2, with TRBD1 matching 8 bases. The germline V gene encodes CDR1 SQVTM and CDR2 ANQGSEA. V lost 5 bases, J lost 7 bases, and 9 bases stayed unmatched. CDR3 length equals 13 residues. CDR3 sequence (DNA): TGCAGCGTTCCCTGGACAGGGTTCGGTGGCTACACCTTC. The encoded protein is CSVPWTGFGGYTF. Complete variable domain (other parts from reference TRBV29-1 and TRBJ1-2): SAVISQKPSRDICQRGTSLTIQCQVDSQVTMMFWYRQQPGQSLTLIATANQGSEATYESGFVIDKFPISRPNLTFSTLTVSNMSPEDSSIYLCSVPWTGFGGYTFGSGTRLTVV.

The chain employs TRBV28 and TRBJ1-1; D might be TRBD1 (6 bases). The CDR3 loop spans 15 amino acids. Trimming removed 6 bases at V and 1 base at J, with 15 bases between. The germline CDR1 and CDR2 sequences are MDHEN and SYDVKM. DNA for the CDR3: TGTGCCAGCAGGTCCGACAGGTTCCGGAACACTGAAGCTTTCTTT. Translated, it gives CASRSDRFRNTEAFF.

The chain joins TRBV18 to TRBJ1-2, with D unclear. Germline CDR1 reads KGHSH; CDR2 reads LQKENI. CDR3 length: 13 residues. Trimming cost V 6 bases and J 4 bases, with 12 bases left between them. The CDR3 here is CASSPTVLYGYTF. In nucleotides, the CDR3 is TGTGCCAGCTCCCCAACAGTCCTCTATGGCTACACCTTC.

The rearrangement joins TRBV6-5 to TRBJ2-7; D perhaps matches TRBD1 (6 bases). Looked up from germline, CDR1 is MNHEY and CDR2 is SVGAGI. The V gene lost 6 bases and the J gene lost 2 bases, with 11 bases spanning the gap. The CDR3 length is 13 residues. As DNA, the CDR3 is TGTGCCAGCAGCCAAGGACAGACCTACGAGCAGTACTTC. The encoded protein is CASSQGQTYEQYF.

This chain uses TRBV6-1 with TRBJ1-4; a possible D gene is TRBD1 (5 bases). This CDR3 is 12 amino acids long. Germline lookup yields CDR1 MNHNS and CDR2 SASEGT. V shed 8 bases and J shed 8 bases, with 12 bases lying between them. This CDR3 reads CASEGTFEKLFF. The DNA of the CDR3 is TGTGCCAGCGAGGGGACGTTCGAAAAACTGTTTTTT.

The chain recombines TRBV19 with TRBJ2-5, with 13 positions matching TRBD2. The J call is doubtful: the DNA matches TRBJ2-7 better. CDR3 length: 15 amino acids. CDR1 is LNHDA, CDR2 SQIVND, per germline (reference sequence). The CDR3 DNA sequence: TGTGCCAGTAGAACACTAGCGGGAGGGCCGAACGAGCAGTACTTC. As protein: CASRTLAGGPNEQYF.

The chain is built from TRBV2 and TRBJ2-5, with D perhaps TRBD1 or TRBD2 (5 bases each). The length of the CDR3 is 12 residues. The ends were cut back, 6 bases at V and 5 bases at J, with 10 bases in the middle. The V gene's germline CDR1 is SNHLY and CDR2 FYNNEI. The CDR3 is CASRGDGETQYF. CDR3 sequence (DNA): TGTGCCAGCAGGGGGGATGGCGAGACCCAGTACTTC.